The T cell receptor beta chain described here comes from a study of shared clonotypes between healthy human individuals. Study-level findings and limits: Shared clonotypes across all four donors exceeded non-shared ones in generation probability.

The germline V gene encodes CDR1 SGHNT and CDR2 YENEEA. This CDR3 has 14 residues. Between the trimmed V and J ends, which lost 5 bases and 4 bases, there was a span of 12 bases. All participating donors were Caucasian adults from Nashville, Tennessee. The authors split each subset's genomic DNA evenly across several immunoSEQ plates. Assay: immunoSEQ multiplex PCR; the TCRdb copy retains only in-frame clones and omits some. The table lists some 500,000 clones, roughly 95% of them singletons, with about 0.067% in the top ten. Of note for this clone: Its antigen is as yet unknown.

The sequence was collected from a woman aged 25-40 years in good health. The sample comprised naive CD4+ T cells sorted from blood. Subset of the sample: CD45RA+ positively selected. V gene TRBV11-3 combines with J gene TRBJ2-1; unclear D gene. The CDR3 sequence is CASSPGDRYNEQFF. CDR3 sequence (DNA): TGTGCCAGCAGCCCCGGAGATAGATACAATGAGCAGTTCTTC.